This T cell receptor beta chain was documented in a study of regulatory T cells in long-lasting Graves disease. Study outcomes and limitations: Newly diagnosed Graves' patients exceeded persistent ones in TCR diversity.

Looked up from germline, CDR1 is DFQATT and CDR2 is SNEGSKA (reference sequence). This CDR3 contains 14 residues. Trimming removed 0 bases at V and 9 bases at J, with 17 bases between. Arm-PCR of CDR3 regions with iRepertoire HTBI primers generated TCR beta libraries. TCRdb re-analysed the multiplex PCR reads in MiXCR, keeping a single row per CDR3 protein. The table shows 530,000 or so distinct CDR3 sequences, with roughly a sixth occurring only once. In its sample, this clonotype was seen a few times. Its cognate antigen is unknown. The time point is: newly diagnosed GD, antithyroid drugs for less than 3 months. Extracted PBMC RNA gave rise to the TCR library. In addition, the sample was reused for a study of T cells in Graves' hyperthyroidism and ophthalmopathy.

The sample was peripheral blood mononuclear cells (PBMCs), taken at new diagnosis, from a patient treated with antithyroid drugs. The rearrangement uses TRBV20-1 and TRBJ1-1; possible D gene TRBD1, 5 bases. The source of this sequence is a man in his late teens or twenties with Graves disease. This chain's CDR3 is CSARDGTSRTQAFF. The CDR3 DNA reads TGCAGTGCTAGAGACGGGACTTCTAGAACCCAAGCTTTCTTT.